The 6 T cell receptor beta chains presented below share a single source sample, sequenced in a study of CD8 T cells in Susac syndrome. The RNA, roughly 0.5 to 1 ug, was put through reverse transcription using random hexamers. TCRdb reanalysed the immunoSEQ multiplex PCR reads using MiXCR and keeps one entry per CDR3 protein. This sample has some 170,000 distinct CDR3 sequences, with just under 95% found just once. The sample taken for sequencing was CD4+ T cells from PBMCs. These receptors were collected from a human donor with Susac syndrome.

This clonotype was counted once. This chain links TRBV10-3 with TRBJ2-5; perhaps TRBD1 as D (5 bases). Germline V gene data show CDR1 as ENHRY and CDR2 as SYGVKD. The CDR3 is 15 residues long. Trimming left V 2 bases short and J 5 bases short, with 15 bases between. CDR3 sequence reads: CAISEASAGKETQYF. In DNA form, the CDR3 reads TGTGCCATCAGTGAGGCGTCGGCAGGGAAGGAGACCCAGTACTTC.

The gene calls are TRBV29-1 and TRBJ1-1; 10 bases fit TRBD1. CDR3 length: 14 residues. Germline-derived CDR1 and CDR2 are SQVTM and ANQGSEA. V lost 4 bases to trimming and J lost 1 base; unmatched junction nucleotides: 3. CDR3 DNA: TGCAGCGTTGCTCGGACAGGGGGGAACACTGAAGCTTTCTTT. Its protein product is CSVARTGGNTEAFF.

CDR3 nucleotides: TGCAGCGTTATGGGGCGGAACACCTACAATGAGCAGTTCTTC. Translation gives CSVMGRNTYNEQFF. V usage is TRBV29-1 and J usage is TRBJ2-1; D perhaps matches TRBD1 (5 bases). The CDR3 covers 14 residues. The V end was cut by 5 bases, the J end by 2 bases, with 13 bases between. Germline CDR1 is SQVTM and CDR2 is ANQGSEA.

The chain links TRBV24-1 to TRBJ2-3, with no clear D. Germline CDR1 KGHDR, CDR2 SFDVKD. CDR3 length equals 14 residues. V dropped 7 bases and J dropped 4 bases, with 14 bases sitting between them. CDR3 coding DNA: TGTGCCACCAGACCTTCGTTGGGGTCAGATACGCAGTATTTT. Protein: CATRPSLGSDTQYF.

V is TRBV12-3 or TRBV12-4 and J is TRBJ2-5; D could derive from TRBD1 or TRBD2 (6 bases each). V lost 4 bases and J 1 base, leaving 16 bases between the germline ends. The CDR3 extends over 16 amino acids. CDR3: CASSSRGGGPQETQYF. CDR3 coding DNA: TGTGCCAGCAGTTCCAGAGGAGGGGGGCCCCAAGAGACCCAGTACTTC.

This chain joins TRBV9 and TRBJ1-1; 7 nucleotides agree with TRBD1. The CDR3 consists of 14 residues. Germline-derived CDR1 and CDR2 are SGDLS and YYNGEE. The V segment lost 2 bases and the J segment 5 bases; nucleotides outside the gene matches: 6. The CDR3 DNA reads as TGTGCCAGCAGCGTGAGGGGGCATGGGACTGAAGCTTTCTTT. Translation gives CASSVRGHGTEAFF.